This T cell receptor (beta chain) was sequenced in a study of T cell responses to AZD1222 COVID-19 vaccine. Notes on the study in general: Only after the peak T cell response were repertoires sampled. Dominant CD4 TCR responses targeted spike regions 160-218 and 743-854. Spike-specific TCR breadth and depth both grew after two AZD1222 doses. Among the donors, most were white British and more were female, and clonal diversity was possibly underestimated.

Trimming removed 2 bases at V and 1 base at J, with 11 bases between. Per the germline V gene, CDR1 is SNHLY and CDR2 is FYNNEI. This CDR3 region has 15 residues. This clone was observed a single time. Its antigen is still unknown. Sequenced by immunoSEQ multiplex PCR; TCRdb stores in-frame clones only, minus some. The table shows approximately 50,000 clones, with about 74% occurring only once. This sequence originates from an adult in good health. V gene TRBV2 combines with J gene TRBJ1-1; D ambiguous. The sequenced sample was peripheral blood, obtained on day 0 of AZD1222 vaccination. The CDR3 protein is CASSETQNRNTEAFF. The CDR3 DNA reads TGTGCCAGCAGTGAAACTCAGAACCGGAACACTGAAGCTTTCTTT.